Following are 7 T cell receptor beta chains from one sample sequenced in a study of blood T cell repertoires in COVID-19. Profiled with immunoSEQ multiplex PCR; TCRdb holds only in-frame clones, not every one. The table records about 670,000 clones, more than 80% of them present only once. The material sequenced was peripheral blood. The receptors here all came from a woman under 30 with acute or convalescent COVID-19.

This sequence joins TRBV2 and TRBJ1-1, with D perhaps matching TRBD1 (6 bases). CDR1 and CDR2 from the germline V gene are SNHLY and FYNNEI. This CDR3 region has 14 residues. Trimming stripped 7 bases from V and 0 bases from J, with 12 bases between. In nucleotides, the CDR3 is TGTGCCAGCACCCGCCAGGGGATGAACACTGAAGCTTTCTTT. This codes for CASTRQGMNTEAFF.

The chain combines TRBV30 with TRBJ1-1; TRBD1 might be the D (6 bases). CDR1 GTSNPN and CDR2 SVGIG come from the germline V gene (reference sequence). The germline V and J ends were trimmed by 2 bases and 0 bases, with 13 bases remaining between them. The CDR3 consists of 15 residues. The CDR3 loop is CAWSSSGQLNTEAFF. The CDR3 coding sequence is TGTGCCTGGAGTTCGAGTGGACAGTTGAACACTGAAGCTTTCTTT.

This clone is a singleton in its sample. V usage is TRBV5-1 and J usage is TRBJ1-5; tentatively, D is TRBD1 (6 bases). The CDR3 spans 15 residues. The germline gives CDR1 SGHRS, CDR2 YFSETQ. Trimming took off 4 bases at V and 3 bases at J, with 14 bases between the two ends. The CDR3 DNA sequence: TGCGCCAGCAGCCCCAGGTCAGGGGACAATCAGCCCCAGCATTTT. Amino acid sequence: CASSPRSGDNQPQHF.

Ten or more counts support this clone. The genes are TRBV28 and TRBJ1-2, with D tentatively TRBD1 (5 bases). Trimming took 6 bases from V and 2 from J, leaving 10 bases between them. CDR1 and CDR2 from the germline V gene are MDHEN and SYDVKM. The CDR3 extends over 13 amino acids. CDR3 sequence: CASSRDSNYGYTF. As DNA, the CDR3 is TGTGCCAGCAGCCGTGACAGCAACTATGGCTACACCTTC.

The gene calls are TRBV10-3 and TRBJ1-4, with 10 nucleotides matching TRBD1. Germline CDR1 reads ENHRY; CDR2 reads SYGVKD. Losses at the gene ends were 6 bases for V and 2 bases for J; bases not matched to a gene: 9. This CDR3 comprises 17 residues. The CDR3 sequence is CAIRPGQGRSTNEKLFF. The CDR3 DNA reads as TGTGCCATCAGACCGGGACAGGGGAGATCGACTAATGAAAAACTGTTTTTT.

The rearrangement joins TRBV4-1 to TRBJ2-3, with unresolved D. Germline-derived CDR1 and CDR2 are MGHRA and YSYEKL. V lost 2 bases to trimming and J lost 1 base, with 10 bases between them. CDR3 length: 15 amino acids. CDR3 coding DNA: TGCGCCAGCAGCCAAACGGCGGCTGGCACAGATACGCAGTATTTT. Translating it yields CASSQTAAGTDTQYF.

This clone was observed once. At the DNA level, this CDR3 is encoded by other sequences in the same sample as well. The chain is built from TRBV7-2 and TRBJ2-1; 13 bases line up with TRBD2. The V gene's germline CDR1 is SGHTA and CDR2 FQGNSA. J gave up 7 bases and V 5 bases, and 5 bases lay outside the gene matches. This CDR3 region has 15 residues. This CDR3 is CASSITSGGANEQFF. CDR3 nucleotide sequence: TGTGCCAGCAGCATCACTAGCGGGGGGGCTAATGAGCAGTTCTTC.